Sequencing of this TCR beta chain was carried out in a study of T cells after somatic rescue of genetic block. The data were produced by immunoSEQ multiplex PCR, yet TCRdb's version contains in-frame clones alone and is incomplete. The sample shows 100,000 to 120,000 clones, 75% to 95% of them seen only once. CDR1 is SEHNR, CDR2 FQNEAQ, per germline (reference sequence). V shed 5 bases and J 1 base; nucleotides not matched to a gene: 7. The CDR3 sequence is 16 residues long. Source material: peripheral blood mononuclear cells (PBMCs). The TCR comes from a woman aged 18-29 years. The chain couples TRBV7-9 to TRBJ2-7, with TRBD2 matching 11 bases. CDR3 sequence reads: CASSVSGLAASYEQYF. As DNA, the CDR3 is TGTGCCAGCAGCGTATCGGGACTAGCGGCGTCCTACGAGCAGTACTTC. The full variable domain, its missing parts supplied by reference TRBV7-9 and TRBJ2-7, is DTGVSQNPRHKITKRGQNVTFRCDPISEHNRLYWYRQTLGQGPEFLTYFQNEAQLEKSRLLSDRFSAERPKGSFSTLEIQRTEQGDSAMYLCASSVSGLAASYEQYFGPGTRLTVT.